The next 8 T cell receptor beta chains were all read from a single sample in a study of blood T cell repertoires in COVID-19. The data were produced by immunoSEQ multiplex PCR, yet TCRdb's version contains in-frame clones alone and is incomplete. The table records over 150,000 clones, about 85% of them present only once. Sequencing used peripheral blood. The receptors were gathered from a man aged 80 or over with COVID-19, enrolled during active disease.

The V and J genes are TRBV27 and TRBJ2-7; D may be TRBD1 (6 bases). The CDR3 sequence is 16 residues long. CDR1 and CDR2 from the germline V gene are MNHEY and SMNVEV (reference sequence). Trimming took 2 bases from V and 4 from J, leaving 18 bases between them. CDR3 DNA: TGTGCCAGCAGTTTAAATCCTACAGGGATCCCTTACGAGCAGTACTTC. This encodes CASSLNPTGIPYEQYF.

The chain uses TRBV19 and TRBJ1-3; weak D call: TRBD1 (6 bases). V lost 10 bases, J lost 0 bases, and 16 bases lay in between. The CDR3 sequence is 15 residues long. From germline, CDR1 is LNHDA and CDR2 SQIVND (reference sequence). CDR3 DNA: TGTGCCACCCGACGCCTGGACAGCTCTGGAAACACCATATATTTT. Its protein is CATRRLDSSGNTIYF.

The sample holds one count of this clone. The chain joins TRBV6-2 or TRBV6-3 to TRBJ1-3; D possibly corresponds to TRBD1 (5 bases). CDR3 length equals 16 residues. Trimming took 6 bases from V and 0 from J, leaving 15 bases between them. The germline V gene encodes CDR1 MNHEY and CDR2 SVGEGT. The CDR3 bases are TGTGCCAGCAGCACGGGGGTAGCTCCCTCTGGAAACACCATATATTTT. It translates to CASSTGVAPSGNTIYF.

The genes are TRBV6-6 and TRBJ1-1, with 10 bases fitting TRBD1. Per the germline V gene, CDR1 is MNHNY and CDR2 is SVGAGI (reference sequence). The V and J ends lost 5 bases and 4 bases, in that order; junction bases with no gene match: 13. This CDR3 spans 17 amino acids. The CDR3 nucleotides are TGTGCCAGCAGTCCCCCCGGGACAGGGGTTATGGGCACTGAAGCTTTCTTT. Residues: CASSPPGTGVMGTEAFF.

For this clone: An end of the junction differs from the germline gene, which may be a read error. V gene TRBV5-1 combines with J gene TRBJ1-2; D not resolved. Germline V gives CDR1 SGHRS, CDR2 YFSETQ. The length of the CDR3 is 16 residues. CDR3 nucleotides: TGCGCCAGCAGCTTGGGCATAACTGCTTCATCCTCTTCTTACGCCTTC. This sequence encodes CASSLGITASSSSYAF.

The chain carries TRBV7-9 and TRBJ1-6; D remains unclear. The V and J ends lost 2 bases and 8 bases respectively, with 13 bases between them. Germline CDR1 SEHNR, CDR2 FQNEAQ (reference sequence). The CDR3 consists of 15 residues. The CDR3 nucleotides are TGTGCCAGCAGCTTAAGCGGAACAGCAGATTCACCCCTCCACTTT. This gives the protein CASSLSGTADSPLHF.

The V gene is TRBV7-8, the J gene TRBJ1-5, with D perhaps TRBD1 (5 bases). Germline V gene sequence: CDR1 SGHVS, CDR2 FQNEAQ. The CDR3 has 15 residues. V gave up 8 bases and J gave up 2 bases, with 16 bases separating them. The CDR3 reads CASGPGVRGNQPQHF. The DNA of the CDR3 is TGTGCCAGCGGCCCGGGGGTGAGGGGCAATCAGCCCCAGCATTTT.

The V call is TRBV20-1, the J call TRBJ2-3; D perhaps matches TRBD2 (6 bases). Per the germline V gene, CDR1 is DFQATT and CDR2 is SNEGSKA (reference sequence). The V and J ends lost 3 bases and 1 base respectively, with 14 bases between them. The CDR3 consists of 15 residues. CDR3 coding DNA: TGCAGTGCTAGTCTGCGTGGCGGGGGCACAGATACGCAGTATTTT. Amino acid sequence: CSASLRGGGTDTQYF.